This TCR beta chain was observed in a study of cytomegalovirus exposure and HLA in healthy donors. Regarding the study as a whole: More clonal expansion characterized HLA-associated TCR beta chains than equally common others in a later analysis. In an earlier analysis, most TCR beta V segments were productive about 87% or about 30% of the time. Several top significant clusters appeared, in a later analysis, to be linked to common viral pathogens.

With 6 bases clipped from V and 0 bases from J, the junction kept 5 bases outside the gene matches. This CDR3 is 15 amino acids long. Germline V CDR1 and CDR2: MNHEY, SVGAGI. Remarks on this clone: Its target is not known.

The PCR used 60 Vbeta and 13 Jbeta primers. Clones were read by immunoSEQ multiplex PCR, and TCRdb kept only the in-frame ones, dropping some. The sample records under 55,000 clones, over 70% being singletons. The donors (healthy individuals) were bone marrow donors. The chain combines TRBV6-5 with TRBJ1-3; 7 bases fit TRBD1. This TCR came from a young man in good health and CMV-seronegative. Sequencing input: PBMCs. The CDR3 coding sequence is TGTGCCAGCAGACCAACAGGGGCCTCTGGAAACACCATATATTTT. It encodes CASRPTGASGNTIYF.